The 23 T cell receptor beta chains below all came from one sample that was sequenced in a study of T cell clonality in common variable immunodeficiency. Produced via immunoSEQ multiplex PCR; TCRdb's table is partial and in-frame only. Sampling found roughly 70,000 clones, none seen once. The sample was peripheral blood mononuclear cells. All receptors derive from a person aged 18 to 70 in good health.

This clone was seen many times. The DNA ends 3 residues before the CDR3 does, and the rest of the CDR3 is filled in from the germline J gene. V is TRBV20-1 and J is TRBJ1-1; 11 bases agree with TRBD1. This CDR3 spans 14 amino acids. Germline V CDR1 and CDR2: DFQATT, SNEGSKA (reference sequence). The V and J ends lost 6 bases and 5 bases, in that order; junction bases with no gene match: 8. The CDR3 sequence is CSARPGTGGTEAFF. CDR3 DNA (partial): TGCAGTGCCCGGCCCGGGACAGGGGGAACTGAA.

Comment on this clone: From the germline J gene comes the end of the CDR3, since the read stops 3 residues before it. V and J are TRBV2 and TRBJ2-7; 9 bases line up with TRBD1. CDR1 is SNHLY and CDR2 is FYNNEI in the germline V gene. With V trimmed by 6 bases and J by 2 bases, 8 bases remained unmatched. The CDR3 contains 15 residues. The CDR3 here is CASRGQGFGAYEQYF. The sequenced part of the CDR3 DNA is TGTGCCAGCAGAGGACAGGGGTTCGGGGCCTACGAG.

This clone was recorded many times. The CDR3 end falls 3 residues outside the read, so it is completed with the germline J gene. This rearrangement joins TRBV18 to TRBJ1-6, with 7 positions matching TRBD1. CDR1 is KGHSH and CDR2 is LQKENI in the germline V gene. The CDR3 covers 15 residues. With V trimmed by 2 bases and J by 7 bases, 5 bases remained unmatched. CDR3 residues: CASSPKTGSNSPLHF. The part of the CDR3 DNA that was read is TGTGCCAGCTCACCAAAGACAGGGTCCAATTCACCC.

This clone was recorded many times. CDR3 bases read: TGTGCCAGCAGTGTTAACAGGATCTACGAG. Its translation: CASSVNRIYE. The whole CDR3 reads CASSVNRIYEQYF. The chain couples TRBV2 to TRBJ2-7, with D perhaps TRBD1 (5 bases). The missing CDR3 end, 3 residues past where the read stops, is filled in from the germline J gene. The length of the CDR3 is 13 residues. V was shortened by 4 bases and J by 3 bases, with 10 bases between the two germline ends. Germline loops: CDR1 SNHLY, CDR2 FYNNEI.

This clone was seen ten or more times. The missing CDR3 end, 3 residues past where the read stops, is filled in from the germline J gene. The V and J genes are TRBV5-6 and TRBJ1-2; possible D gene TRBD1, 5 bases. Germline V gene sequence: CDR1 SGHDT, CDR2 YYEEEE. This CDR3 contains 14 residues. The V and J ends lost 4 bases and 2 bases respectively, with 12 bases between them. The CDR3: CASSRGEANYGYTF. CDR3 bases read: TGTGCCAGCAGCAGGGGCGAAGCCAACTATGGC.

In its sample, this clone was seen many times. The CDR3 goes on 3 residues after the read ends, and that part is filled in from the germline J gene. The J gene is TRBJ1-2, the V gene TRBV18, with D tentatively TRBD1 (6 bases). V was trimmed by 4 bases and J by 4 bases, leaving 25 bases between them. The V gene's germline CDR1 is KGHSH and CDR2 LQKENI. CDR3 length: 18 amino acids. This chain's CDR3 is CASSLNRAEISLGYGYTF. The DNA read from the CDR3 is TGTGCCAGCTCACTAAACAGGGCCGAGATATCTCTGGGCTATGGC.

This clone was recorded at least ten times. The read ends 3 residues early relative to the CDR3; the germline J gene fills the gap. V and J are TRBV20-1 and TRBJ2-5; 8 bases line up with TRBD1. This CDR3 comprises 17 residues. In germline, CDR1 is DFQATT, CDR2 SNEGSKA (reference sequence). CDR3 protein: CSARPMDREGGLRTQYF. The CDR3 bases that were read are TGCAGTGCTAGACCGATGGACAGGGAAGGAGGACTGCGAACC.

This clone showed up many times. CDR3 sequence: CASSPDTGLLGYTF. CDR3 DNA, as far as it was read: TGTGCCAGCAGCCCGGACACGGGACTTCTTGGC. This chain links TRBV5-4 with TRBJ1-2; weak D call: TRBD1 (5 bases). The read terminates 3 residues ahead of where the CDR3 ends, so the germline J gene completes it. CDR3 size: 14 residues. V was clipped by 4 bases and J by 7 bases, with 17 bases between them. Germline V gene lookup returns CDR1 SGHNT and CDR2 YYREEE (reference sequence).

This clone was seen many times. The read terminates 3 residues before the CDR3 end, so the remaining end is supplied by the germline J gene. The V gene is TRBV30, the J gene TRBJ2-1; 12 positions match TRBD2. J was trimmed by 6 bases and V by 2 bases; bases with no gene match: 2. The V gene's germline CDR1 is GTSNPN and CDR2 SVGIG (reference sequence). The CDR3 loop spans 14 amino acids. This CDR3 reads CAWSILAGGNEQFF. The CDR3 bases that were read are TGTGCCTGGAGTATACTAGCGGGAGGCAATGAG.

In this sample, this clone turned up many times. The DNA read from the CDR3 is TGTGCCAGCAGTTCGTTGAAGGCAGGGGCCTACGGAGAGACC. Translation gives CASSSLKAGAYGET. The CDR3, in full, reads CASSSLKAGAYGETQYF. This sequence joins TRBV28 and TRBJ2-5; TRBD1 is a possible D gene (6 bases). With the read ending 3 residues before the CDR3 end, the germline J gene is used to fill in that end. CDR3 length: 17 amino acids. Germline-derived CDR1 and CDR2 are MDHEN and SYDVKM. Trimming stripped 4 bases from V and 4 bases from J, with 22 bases between.

This clone has ten or more counts. The read finishes 3 residues shy of the CDR3 end, and the germline J gene is used to complete it. This chain uses TRBV28 with TRBJ2-3; D ambiguous. Germline values: CDR1 MDHEN, CDR2 SYDVKM. V lost 6 bases and J lost 0, with 4 bases in between. The CDR3 sequence is 12 residues long. The covered CDR3 bases are TGTGCCAGCAGAGCTAGCACAGATACG. This codes for CASRASTDT. The full CDR3 reads CASRASTDTQYF.

This clone came up many times. The observed sequence ends 3 residues before the CDR3 terminus, with the missing tail filled in from the germline J gene. This sequence joins TRBV6-2 or TRBV6-3 and TRBJ2-7; D perhaps matches TRBD1 (6 bases). Germline CDR1 MNHEY, CDR2 SVGEGT. The CDR3 loop spans 12 amino acids. Trimming took 5 bases from V and 4 from J, leaving 9 bases between them. CDR3 region: CASSVDSYEQYF. The CDR3 DNA, read in part, is TGTGCCAGCAGTGTGGACAGTTACGAG.

This clone showed up many times. The read terminates 3 residues before the CDR3 end, so the remaining end is supplied by the germline J gene. The V and J genes are TRBV12-3 or TRBV12-4 and TRBJ1-4, with 7 bases that match TRBD1. Trimming took 6 bases from V and 2 from J; bases not matched to a gene: 3. This CDR3 has 14 amino acids. CDR3 protein: CASRLTGTNEKLFF. The CDR3 DNA, read in part, is TGTGCCAGCAGGTTGACAGGGACTAATGAAAAA.

This clone has only a few counts. With the read ending 3 residues before the CDR3 end, the germline J gene is used to fill in that end. The rearrangement links TRBV7-2 to TRBJ1-2; D ambiguous. The CDR3 extends over 15 amino acids. CDR1 and CDR2 from the germline V gene are SGHTA and FQGNSA. CDR3 DNA (partial): TGTGCCAGCAGCGAGACTAGCGGGGATCCCTACGAC. Translating it yields CASSETSGDPYD. The complete CDR3 reads CASSETSGDPYDYTF.

There are many counts of this clone. The CDR3 is cut off 3 residues early in the read; its end comes from the germline J gene. The V call is TRBV19, the J call TRBJ2-7; 16 nucleotides match TRBD2. The junction had 11 bases not matched to a gene; V was cut back by 5 bases and J by 1 base. CDR1 is LNHDA, CDR2 SQIVND, per germline (reference sequence). The CDR3 is 19 residues long. Incomplete CDR3 DNA: TGTGCCAGTAGTCGGTTTCCGGGACTAGCGGGGGGGCGGTCCTACGAG. Protein: CASSRFPGLAGGRSYE. From start to end, the CDR3 is CASSRFPGLAGGRSYEQYF.

This clone was picked up many times. The read comes to an end 3 residues before the CDR3 does, leaving the germline J gene to fill in the end. The chain joins TRBV19 to TRBJ2-5; D is possibly TRBD2 (5 bases). The germline V and J ends were trimmed by 9 bases and 5 bases, with 16 bases remaining between them. CDR1 is LNHDA and CDR2 is SQIVND in the germline V gene (reference sequence). The CDR3 consists of 13 residues. This CDR3 reads CARTGEGRETQYF. The CDR3 DNA, read in part, is TGTGCCAGAACCGGTGAGGGCCGGGAGACC.

On this clone itself: The CDR3 goes on 3 residues after the read ends, and that part is filled in from the germline J gene. This chain links TRBV2 with TRBJ2-3; possible D gene TRBD2, 6 bases. CDR1 SNHLY and CDR2 FYNNEI come from the germline V gene. The germline V and J ends were trimmed by 3 bases and 4 bases, with 14 bases remaining between them. This CDR3 comprises 15 residues. CDR3: CASSEAGISADTQYF. The CDR3 DNA, read in part, is TGTGCCAGCAGTGAGGCGGGGATCAGCGCAGATACG.

The sample holds many counts of this clone. CDR3 region: CASSRRQGMATGELFF. The sequenced CDR3 bases are TGTGCCAGCAGCCGGAGACAGGGTATGGCCACCGGGGAG. This rearrangement joins TRBV7-8 to TRBJ2-2; 7 bases are a match to TRBD1. From the germline J gene comes the end of the CDR3, since the read stops 3 residues before it. The J segment lost 4 bases and the V segment lost 5 bases, leaving 10 bases of the junction unmatched. Germline CDR1 reads SGHVS; CDR2 reads FQNEAQ. The CDR3 length is 16 residues.

This clone was detected many times. Coverage ceases 3 residues before the CDR3 finishes, and the germline J gene fills in the end. The chain joins TRBV13 to TRBJ2-7; D is undetermined. The length of the CDR3 is 14 residues. Germline V CDR1 and CDR2: PRHDT, FYEKMQ (reference sequence). Trimming stripped 1 base from V and 6 bases from J, with 13 bases between. CDR3 loop: CASSLAGRLSEQYF. Partial CDR3 DNA: TGTGCCAGCAGCTTAGCAGGAAGGTTGTCCGAG.

At least ten counts were recorded for this clone. The CDR3 goes on 3 residues after the read ends, and that part is filled in from the germline J gene. The chain employs TRBV5-1 and TRBJ1-1, with a weak D call TRBD1 (5 bases). The V gene's germline CDR1 is SGHRS and CDR2 YFSETQ. The CDR3 extends over 18 amino acids. With 0 bases removed from V and 5 bases from J, the gap between germline ends came to 23 bases. CDR3 amino acids: CASSLAGSGLVSGTEAFF. The sequenced part of the CDR3 DNA is TGCGCCAGCAGCTTGGCCGGGTCAGGGCTGGTTTCGGGTACTGAA.

This clone was seen many times. The read terminates 3 residues ahead of where the CDR3 ends, so the germline J gene completes it. The chain combines TRBV5-5 with TRBJ2-1, with TRBD1 matching 12 bases. Germline loops: CDR1 SGHKS, CDR2 YYEKEE (reference sequence). This CDR3 contains 15 residues. After removal of 6 bases from V and 9 bases from J, the junction contained 10 bases not matched to a gene. The CDR3 is CASNLGGTGGFEQFF. Partial CDR3 DNA: TGTGCCAGCAACCTAGGGGGGACAGGGGGCTTTGAG.

This clone was seen at least ten times. Sequencing ends 3 residues short of the CDR3 end; the germline J gene provides the rest. The chain is built from TRBV5-4 and TRBJ1-4, with 8 bases lining up with TRBD1. CDR1 and CDR2 from the germline V gene are SGHNT and YYREEE (reference sequence). The CDR3 contains 16 residues. The trim removed 4 bases at V and 8 bases at J, leaving 13 bases unmatched. The sequenced part of the CDR3 DNA is TGTGCCAGCAGCACAAGCGGACAGGGTGGTAGCGAAAAA. Its protein product is CASSTSGQGGSEK. The CDR3, in full, reads CASSTSGQGGSEKLFF.

Many counts were recorded for this clone. The read falls 3 residues short of the CDR3 end, and the missing part is taken from the germline J gene. V and J are TRBV4-2 and TRBJ2-7, with 7 bases aligning to TRBD1. The CDR3 consists of 15 residues. CDR1 is LGHNA and CDR2 is YNFKEQ in the germline V gene. With 4 bases clipped from V and 5 bases from J, the junction kept 11 bases outside the gene matches. CDR3 bases read: TGTGCCAGCAGCCCTATGGGGACAGTTAGCCACGAG. It is translated as CASSPMGTVSHE. The whole CDR3 reads CASSPMGTVSHEQYF.